This is a list of T cell receptor beta chains from one sample in a study of blood T cell repertoires in COVID-19. This table comes from immunoSEQ multiplex PCR, and its TCRdb copy is limited to in-frame clones, with some not included. Of approximately 85,000 clones listed, around four fifths were seen once; the top ten hold around 11%. Sample: peripheral blood. These receptor sequences come from a woman aged 65 to 85 with active or convalescent COVID-19. CDR3s include the opening cysteine and the closing phenylalanine or tryptophan. The D gene is left open where the match is weak. The listing skips clone size in some rows; elsewhere it reads once, few, many or a size class.

J gene | D gene | V gene | CDR3 length | clone size | CDR3 DNA | CDR3 protein
TRBJ1-2 | . | TRBV6-5 | 13 | . | TGTGCCAGCAGCCCCCAGGGGAACTATGGCTACACCTTC | CASSPQGNYGYTF
TRBJ2-5 | TRBD1 | TRBV5-8 | 13 | . | TGTGCCAGCAGCAAGGGACAGCAAGAGACCCAGTACTTC | CASSKGQQETQYF
TRBJ1-2 | TRBD1 | TRBV4-2 | 18 | . | TGTGCCAGCAGCCCGACTCCCCGGACAGGCGGTGAAACCTATGGCTACACCTTC | CASSPTPRTGGETYGYTF
TRBJ2-2 | . | TRBV3-1/TRBV3-2 | 16 | . | TGTGCCAGCAGTAGGCTAGCCGCCGCGAACACCGGGGAGCTGTTTTTT | CASSRLAAANTGELFF
TRBJ1-2 | TRBD1 | TRBV24-1 | 13 | . | TGTGCCACCAGTGACACCGACAGGGGGGGCTACACCTTC | CATSDTDRGGYTF
TRBJ1-1 | TRBD1 | TRBV5-1 | 15 | . | TGCGCCAGCAGGCGGCGAACAGGGGTTAACACTGAAGCTTTCTTT | CASRRRTGVNTEAFF
TRBJ2-7 | TRBD2 | TRBV7-8 | 15 | once | TGTGCCAGCAGCTTGACTAGCGGGGGCCTCCGCGAGCAGTACTTC | CASSLTSGGLREQYF
TRBJ2-7 | . | TRBV9 | 15 | once | TGTGCCAGCAGCCCGAGAGGCACCTCAATCTACGAGCAGTACTTC | CASSPRGTSIYEQYF
TRBJ2-1 | TRBD1 | TRBV5-1 | 14 | . | TGCGCCAGCAGCTCGGGACAGTCGTACAATGAGCAGTTCTTC | CASSSGQSYNEQFF
TRBJ2-5 | . | TRBV2 | 13 | . | TGTGCCAGCAGTCGGTCCCCCCAAGAGACCCAGTACTTC | CASSRSPQETQYF
TRBJ1-1 | . | TRBV19 | 15 | . | TGTGCCAGTAGCGCCCACAGTACCTCGAACACTGAAGCTTTCTTT | CASSAHSTSNTEAFF
TRBJ2-7 | . | TRBV19 | 13 | few | TGTGCCAGTAGTACTGACAGCTCCTACGAGCAGTACTTC | CASSTDSSYEQYF
TRBJ1-2 | TRBD1 | TRBV7-6 | 16 | . | TGTGCCAGCAGGTCCGAGACAGGGGGCGCCTATAATGGCTACACCTTC | CASRSETGGAYNGYTF
TRBJ1-2 | TRBD1 | TRBV27 | 15 | . | TGTGCCAGCAGTCCTCCGGGACAGGGTGTCGTCGGCTACACCTTC | CASSPPGQGVVGYTF
TRBJ2-2 | TRBD2 | TRBV7-2 | 17 | . | TGTGCCAGCAGCTTGAGCGGGGGGGCCGGAGGTTTCAGGGAGCTGTTTTTT | CASSLSGGAGGFRELFF
TRBJ2-2 | . | TRBV11-2 | 13 | . | TGTGCCAGCAGCTTGTTCGGGAACGGGGAGCTGTTTTTT | CASSLFGNGELFF
TRBJ2-3 | . | TRBV6-1 | 13 | . | TGTGCCAGCAGTGAGGTCGGGTTATCTACGCAGTATTTT | CASSEVGLSTQYF
TRBJ2-2 | TRBD1 | TRBV4-3 | 15 | . | TGCGCCAGCAGCCAGCGAGACAGGGATGTCGGGGAGCTGTTTTTT | CASSQRDRDVGELFF
TRBJ1-2 | . | TRBV5-1 | 13 | many | TGCGCCAGCAGCGCAGCCAGGGGAGATGGCTACACCTTC | CASSAARGDGYTF
TRBJ2-2 | . | TRBV20-1 | 16 | . | TGCAGTGCTAGTTCGGGGTACGGTATAAACACCGGGGAGCTGTTTTTT | CSASSGYGINTGELFF
TRBJ2-3 | . | TRBV5-1 | 14 | . | TGCGCCAGCAGCTTTCGGGGAGGAGAAGATACGCAGTATTTT | CASSFRGGEDTQYF
TRBJ1-2 | . | TRBV12-2 | 22 | . | TGTGCAAGTCGCTTAGCGTTGGTCAGGGCACAACCTACTCTTTTAGCTAACTATGGCTACACCTTC | CASRLALVRAQPTLLANYGYTF
TRBJ1-4 | . | TRBV7-2 | 14 | . | TGTGCCAGCAGCCCTGCGGGGGTTCGTGAAAAACTGTTTTTT | CASSPAGVREKLFF
TRBJ2-7 | . | TRBV18 | 13 | . | TGTGCCAGTTCCGGGACACTCTTCTACGAGCAGTACTTC | CASSGTLFYEQYF
TRBJ2-6 | . | TRBV19 | 17 | . | TGTGCCAGTACCCCCGAGGGCTTAACCTCTGGGGCCAACGTCCTGACTTTC | CASTPEGLTSGANVLTF
TRBJ2-2 | TRBD1 | TRBV25-1 | 15 | . | TGTGCCAGCAGTGACGGGACAGGGAACACCGGGGAGCTGTTTTTT | CASSDGTGNTGELFF
TRBJ1-5 | . | TRBV4-3 | 17 | . | TGCGCCAGCAGCCAGGGACCCGGGACTGCGGAGGGTCAGCCCCAGCATTTT | CASSQGPGTAEGQPQHF
TRBJ1-1 | TRBD1 | TRBV6-1 | 14 | . | TGTGCCAGCAGTGAAGGGTTACAGGGGGCTGAAGCTTTCTTT | CASSEGLQGAEAFF
TRBJ1-4 | . | TRBV6-1 | 17 | . | TGTGCCAGCAGTGAACTAGGCAGACCCGCAACTAATGAAAAACTGTTTTTT | CASSELGRPATNEKLFF
TRBJ2-2 | . | TRBV19 | 14 | . | TGTGCCAGTAGTATGTCTAGGGGCGCCGGGGAGCTGTTTTTT | CASSMSRGAGELFF